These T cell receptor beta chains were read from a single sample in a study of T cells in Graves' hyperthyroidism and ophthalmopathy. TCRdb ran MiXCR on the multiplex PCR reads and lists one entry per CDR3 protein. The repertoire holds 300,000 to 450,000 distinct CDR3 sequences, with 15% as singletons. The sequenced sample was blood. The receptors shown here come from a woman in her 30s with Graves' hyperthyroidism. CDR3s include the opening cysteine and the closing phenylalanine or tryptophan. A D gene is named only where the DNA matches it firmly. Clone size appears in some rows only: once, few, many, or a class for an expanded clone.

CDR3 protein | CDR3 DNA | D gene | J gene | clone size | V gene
CASSPGQGTLYEQYF | TGTGCCAGTAGTCCGGGACAGGGGACACTCTACGAGCAGTACTTC | TRBD1 | TRBJ2-7 | - | TRBV19
CAWRVSGSVWRKSSYNEQFF | TGTGCCTGGAGGGTTAGCGGGAGTGTCTGGAGAAAAAGCTCCTACAATGAGCAGTTCTTC | TRBD2 | TRBJ2-1 | few | TRBV30
CASRPSGTNYNEQFF | TGTGCCAGCAGACCGTCCGGGACAAACTACAATGAGCAGTTCTTC | - | TRBJ2-1 | many | TRBV6-1
CASSLANENTEAFF | TGTGCCAGCAGCTTAGCGAACGAGAACACTGAAGCTTTCTTT | - | TRBJ1-1 | few | TRBV7-9
CASSPPLDAPYEQYF | TGTGCCAGCAGTCCCCCATTGGACGCCCCCTACGAGCAGTACTTC | - | TRBJ2-7 | many | TRBV28
CASSIGTSETTGELFF | TGTGCCAGTAGTATCGGGACTAGCGAGACGACCGGGGAGCTGTTTTTT | TRBD2 | TRBJ2-2 | - | TRBV19
CASSQGQKYGYTF | TGTGCCAGCAGCCAAGGACAGAAATATGGCTACACCTTC | - | TRBJ1-2 | many | TRBV3-1
CSASPAGFRYEQFF | TGCAGTGCTAGCCCAGCGGGATTTCGCTATGAGCAGTTCTTC | TRBD2 | TRBJ2-1 | many | TRBV20-1
CATSPEGQGSGELFF | TGTGCCACCTCCCCCGAGGGACAGGGCTCCGGGGAGCTGTTTTTT | TRBD1 | TRBJ2-2 | - | TRBV27
CASSPRVGSGRWETQYF | TGTGCCAGCAGCCCAAGGGTGGGTAGCGGGAGATGGGAGACCCAGTACTTC | TRBD2 | TRBJ2-5 | many | TRBV11-2
CSGKLASYNEQFF | TGCAGCGGAAAACTAGCATCCTACAATGAGCAGTTCTTC | - | TRBJ2-1 | once | TRBV29-1